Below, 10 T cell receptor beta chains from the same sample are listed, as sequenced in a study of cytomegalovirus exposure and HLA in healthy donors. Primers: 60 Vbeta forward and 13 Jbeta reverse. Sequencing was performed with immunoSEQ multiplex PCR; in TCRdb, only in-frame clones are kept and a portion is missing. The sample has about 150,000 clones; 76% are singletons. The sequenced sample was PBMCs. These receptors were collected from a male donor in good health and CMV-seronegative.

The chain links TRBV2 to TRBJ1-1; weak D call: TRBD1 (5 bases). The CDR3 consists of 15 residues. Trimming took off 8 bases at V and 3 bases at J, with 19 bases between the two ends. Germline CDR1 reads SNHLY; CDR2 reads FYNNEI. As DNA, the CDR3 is TGTGCCAGCCTTTATTTCTCTGGAGGGGACACTGAAGCTTTCTTT. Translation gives CASLYFSGGDTEAFF.

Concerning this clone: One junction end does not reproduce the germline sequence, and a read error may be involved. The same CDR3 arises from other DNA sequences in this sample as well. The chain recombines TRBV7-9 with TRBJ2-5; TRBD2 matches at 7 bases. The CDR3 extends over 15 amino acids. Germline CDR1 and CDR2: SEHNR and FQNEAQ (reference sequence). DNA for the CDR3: TGTGCCAGCAGCTTAGCGGAACTAGCGAAAGAGACGCAGTACTTC. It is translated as CASSLAELAKETQYF.

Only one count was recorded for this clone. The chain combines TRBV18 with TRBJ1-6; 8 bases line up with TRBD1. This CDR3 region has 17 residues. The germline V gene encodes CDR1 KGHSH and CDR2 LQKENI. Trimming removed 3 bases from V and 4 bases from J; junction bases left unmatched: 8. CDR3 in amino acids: CASSPQDRDTYNSPLHF. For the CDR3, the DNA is TGTGCCAGCTCACCTCAGGACAGGGATACTTATAATTCACCCCTCCACTTT.

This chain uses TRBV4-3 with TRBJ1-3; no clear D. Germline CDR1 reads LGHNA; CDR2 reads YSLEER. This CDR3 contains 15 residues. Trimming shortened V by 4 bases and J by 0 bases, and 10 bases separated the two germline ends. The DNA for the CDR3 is TGCGCCAGCAGCCGCACCGGGAGCTCTGGAAACACCATATATTTT. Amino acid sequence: CASSRTGSSGNTIYF.

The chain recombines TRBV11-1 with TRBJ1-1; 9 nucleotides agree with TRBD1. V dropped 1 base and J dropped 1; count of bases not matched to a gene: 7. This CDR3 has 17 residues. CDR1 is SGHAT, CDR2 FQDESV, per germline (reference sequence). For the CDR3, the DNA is TGTGCCAGCAGCTTAGGGGACAGGGTTCTCCCGAACACTGAAGCTTTCTTT. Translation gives CASSLGDRVLPNTEAFF.

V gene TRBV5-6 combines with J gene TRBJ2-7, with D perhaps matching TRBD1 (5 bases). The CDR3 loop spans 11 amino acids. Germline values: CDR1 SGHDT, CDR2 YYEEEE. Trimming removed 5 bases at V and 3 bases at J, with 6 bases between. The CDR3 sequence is CASRDSYEQYF. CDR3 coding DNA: TGTGCCAGCAGAGACAGCTACGAGCAGTACTTC.

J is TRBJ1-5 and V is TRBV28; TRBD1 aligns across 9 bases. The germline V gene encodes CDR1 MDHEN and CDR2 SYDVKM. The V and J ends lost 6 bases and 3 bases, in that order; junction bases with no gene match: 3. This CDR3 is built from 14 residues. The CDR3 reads CASRGDRANQPQHF. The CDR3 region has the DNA TGTGCCAGCAGAGGGGACAGGGCCAATCAGCCCCAGCATTTT.

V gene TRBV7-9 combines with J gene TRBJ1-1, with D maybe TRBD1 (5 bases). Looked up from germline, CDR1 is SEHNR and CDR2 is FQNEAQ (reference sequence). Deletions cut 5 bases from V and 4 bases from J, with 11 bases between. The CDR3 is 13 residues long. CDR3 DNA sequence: TGTGCCAGCAGCCGGCGCGGGGGCACTGAAGCTTTCTTT. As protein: CASSRRGGTEAFF.

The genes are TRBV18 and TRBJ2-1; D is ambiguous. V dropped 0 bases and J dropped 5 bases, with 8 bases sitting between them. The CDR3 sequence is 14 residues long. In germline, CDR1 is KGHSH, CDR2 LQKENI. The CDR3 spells CASSPPNNDNEQFF. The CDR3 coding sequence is TGTGCCAGCTCACCACCGAACAACGACAATGAGCAGTTCTTC.

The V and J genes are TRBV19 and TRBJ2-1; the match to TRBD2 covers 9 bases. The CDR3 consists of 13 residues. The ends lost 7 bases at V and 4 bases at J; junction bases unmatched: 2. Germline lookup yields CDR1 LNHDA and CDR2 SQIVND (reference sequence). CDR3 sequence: CASTLAGYNEQFF. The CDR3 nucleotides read TGTGCCAGTACTCTAGCGGGGTACAATGAGCAGTTCTTC.